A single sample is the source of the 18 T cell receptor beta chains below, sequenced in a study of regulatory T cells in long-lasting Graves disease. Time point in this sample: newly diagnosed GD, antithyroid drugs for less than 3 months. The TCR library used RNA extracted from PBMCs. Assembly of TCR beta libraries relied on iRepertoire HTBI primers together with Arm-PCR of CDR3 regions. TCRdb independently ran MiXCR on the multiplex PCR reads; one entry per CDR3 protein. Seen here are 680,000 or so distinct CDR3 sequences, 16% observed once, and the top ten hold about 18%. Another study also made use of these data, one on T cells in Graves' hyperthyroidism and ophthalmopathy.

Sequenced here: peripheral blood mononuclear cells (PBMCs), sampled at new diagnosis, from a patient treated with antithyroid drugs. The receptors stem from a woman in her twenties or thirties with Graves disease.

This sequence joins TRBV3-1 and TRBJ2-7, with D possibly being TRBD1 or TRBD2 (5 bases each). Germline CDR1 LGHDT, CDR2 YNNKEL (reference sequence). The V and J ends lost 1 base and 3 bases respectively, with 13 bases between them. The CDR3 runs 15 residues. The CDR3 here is CASSQGGAASYEQYF. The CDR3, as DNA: TGTGCCAGCAGCCAAGGAGGGGCCGCCAGCTACGAGCAGTACTTC.

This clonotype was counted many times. As DNA, the CDR3 is TGTGCCAGCAGACCGGGACTAGCGGGAGGTCTGTACACCGGGGAGCTGTTTTTT. It is translated as CASRPGLAGGLYTGELFF. The V and J genes are TRBV6-1 and TRBJ2-2; 15 bases are shared with TRBD2. The CDR3 is 18 residues long. V shed 6 bases and J 3 bases; nucleotides not matched to a gene: 8. Germline V CDR1 and CDR2: MNHNS, SASEGT.

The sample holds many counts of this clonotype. The CDR3 coding sequence is TGTGCCATCAGTGATGAAGGCAATCAGCCCCAGCATTTT. Amino acid sequence: CAISDEGNQPQHF. This chain uses TRBV10-3 with TRBJ1-5; D not certain. Germline CDR1 ENHRY, CDR2 SYGVKD. The CDR3 runs to 13 residues. V was trimmed by 3 bases and J by 2 bases, leaving 5 bases between them.

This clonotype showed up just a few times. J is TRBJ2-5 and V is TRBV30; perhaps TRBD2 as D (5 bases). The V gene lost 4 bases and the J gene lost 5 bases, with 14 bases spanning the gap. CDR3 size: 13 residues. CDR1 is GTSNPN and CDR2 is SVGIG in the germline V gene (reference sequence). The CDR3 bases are TGTGCCTGGATGAACACAGAGGGCGAGACCCAGTACTTC. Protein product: CAWMNTEGETQYF.

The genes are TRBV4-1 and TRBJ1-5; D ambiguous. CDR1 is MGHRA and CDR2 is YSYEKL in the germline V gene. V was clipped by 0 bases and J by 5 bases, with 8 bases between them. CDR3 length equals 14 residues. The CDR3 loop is CASSQEWSHQPQHF. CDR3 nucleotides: TGCGCCAGCAGCCAAGAATGGTCACATCAGCCCCAGCATTTT.

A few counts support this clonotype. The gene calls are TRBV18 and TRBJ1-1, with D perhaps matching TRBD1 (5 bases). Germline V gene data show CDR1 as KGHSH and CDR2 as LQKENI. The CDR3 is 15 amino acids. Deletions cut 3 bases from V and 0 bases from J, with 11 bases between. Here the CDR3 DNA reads TGTGCCAGCTCACCGACAGTGCCCATGAACACTGAAGCTTTCTTT. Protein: CASSPTVPMNTEAFF.

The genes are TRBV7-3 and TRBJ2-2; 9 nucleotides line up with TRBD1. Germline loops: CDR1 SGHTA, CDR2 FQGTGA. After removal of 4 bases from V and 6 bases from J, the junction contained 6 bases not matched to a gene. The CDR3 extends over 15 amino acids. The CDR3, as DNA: TGTGCCAGCAGCTACGGGACAGGGCGGGCCGGGGAGCTGTTTTTT. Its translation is CASSYGTGRAGELFF.

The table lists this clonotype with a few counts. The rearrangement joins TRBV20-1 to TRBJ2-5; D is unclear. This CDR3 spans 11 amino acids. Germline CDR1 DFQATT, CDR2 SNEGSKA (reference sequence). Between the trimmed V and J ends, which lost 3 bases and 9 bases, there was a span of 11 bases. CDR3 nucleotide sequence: TGCAGTGCTAGGTTATCTGGGGCCCAGTACTTC. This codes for CSARLSGAQYF.

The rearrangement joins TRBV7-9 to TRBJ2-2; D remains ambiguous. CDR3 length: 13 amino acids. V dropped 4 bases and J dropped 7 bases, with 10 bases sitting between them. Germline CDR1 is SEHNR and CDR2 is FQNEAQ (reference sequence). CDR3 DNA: TGTGCCAGCAGCTCCCATGGAGTCGGGGAGCTGTTTTTT. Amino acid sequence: CASSSHGVGELFF.

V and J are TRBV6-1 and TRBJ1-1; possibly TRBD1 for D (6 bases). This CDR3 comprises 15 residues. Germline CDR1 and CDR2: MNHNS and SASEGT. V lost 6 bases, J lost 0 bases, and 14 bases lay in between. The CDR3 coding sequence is TGTGCCAGCAGAAAGGAGGACAGAATGAACACTGAAGCTTTCTTT. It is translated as CASRKEDRMNTEAFF.

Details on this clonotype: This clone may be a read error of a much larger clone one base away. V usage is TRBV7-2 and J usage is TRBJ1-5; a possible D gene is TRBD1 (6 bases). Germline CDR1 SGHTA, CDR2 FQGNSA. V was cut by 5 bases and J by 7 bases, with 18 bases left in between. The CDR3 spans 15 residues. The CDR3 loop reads CASSRGTHDKQPQHF. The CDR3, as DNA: TGTGCCAGCAGCCGCGGGACACACGATAAGCAGCCCCAGCATTTT.

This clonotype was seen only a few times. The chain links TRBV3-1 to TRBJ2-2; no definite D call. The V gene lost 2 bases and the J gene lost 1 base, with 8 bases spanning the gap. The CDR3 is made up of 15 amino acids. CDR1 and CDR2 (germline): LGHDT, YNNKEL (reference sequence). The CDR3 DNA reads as TGTGCCAGCAGCCAATTCCGCGAGAACACCGGGGAGCTGTTTTTT. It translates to CASSQFRENTGELFF.

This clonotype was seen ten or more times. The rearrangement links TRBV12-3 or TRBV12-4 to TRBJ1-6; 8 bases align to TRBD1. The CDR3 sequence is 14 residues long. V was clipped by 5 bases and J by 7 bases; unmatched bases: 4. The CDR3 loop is CASSPRTGNSPLHF. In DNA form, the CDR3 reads TGTGCCAGCAGTCCCCGGACAGGGAATTCACCCCTCCACTTT.

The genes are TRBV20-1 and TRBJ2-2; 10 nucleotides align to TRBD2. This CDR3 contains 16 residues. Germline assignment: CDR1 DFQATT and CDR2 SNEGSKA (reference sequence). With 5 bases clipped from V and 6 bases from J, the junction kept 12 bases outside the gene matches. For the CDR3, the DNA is TGCAGTGCTGGTCCCCAGGGACTAGCGTTCCCCGGGGAGCTGTTTTTT. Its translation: CSAGPQGLAFPGELFF.

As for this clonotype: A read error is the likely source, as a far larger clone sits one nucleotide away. CDR3: CASSLSAYNEQYF. In DNA, the CDR3 is TGTGCCAGCAGTTTATCCGCCTACAATGAGCAGTACTTC. The chain carries TRBV28 and TRBJ2-7; no reliable D call. Germline values: CDR1 MDHEN, CDR2 SYDVKM. Trimming took off 1 base at V and 7 bases at J, with 11 bases between the two ends. CDR3 length equals 13 residues.

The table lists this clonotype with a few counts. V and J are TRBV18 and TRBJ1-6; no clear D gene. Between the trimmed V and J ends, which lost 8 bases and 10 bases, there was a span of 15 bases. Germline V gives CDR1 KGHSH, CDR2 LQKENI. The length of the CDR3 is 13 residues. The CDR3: CASLDRSESPLHF. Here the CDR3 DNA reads TGTGCCAGCCTAGACCGATCCGAGTCACCCCTCCACTTT. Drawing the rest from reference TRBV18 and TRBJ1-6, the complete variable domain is NAGVMQNPRHLVRRRGQEARLRCSPMKGHSHVYWYRQLPEEGLKFMVYLQKENIIDESGMPKERFSAEFPKEGPSILRIQQVVRGDSAAYFCASLDRSESPLHFGNGTRLTVT.

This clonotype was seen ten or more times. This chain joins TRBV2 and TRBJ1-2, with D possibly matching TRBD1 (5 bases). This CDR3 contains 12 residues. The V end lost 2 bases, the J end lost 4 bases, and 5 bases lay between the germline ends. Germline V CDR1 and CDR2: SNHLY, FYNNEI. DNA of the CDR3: TGTGCCAGCAGTGAAAGGGGCTATGGCTACACCTTC. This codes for CASSERGYGYTF.

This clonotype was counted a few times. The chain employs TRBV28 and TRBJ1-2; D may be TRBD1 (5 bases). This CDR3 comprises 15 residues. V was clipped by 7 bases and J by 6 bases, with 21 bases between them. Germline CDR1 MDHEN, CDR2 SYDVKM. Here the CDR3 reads CASTKLPGEKNGYTF. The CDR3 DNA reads TGTGCCAGCACCAAACTTCCGGGGGAGAAGAATGGCTACACCTTC.